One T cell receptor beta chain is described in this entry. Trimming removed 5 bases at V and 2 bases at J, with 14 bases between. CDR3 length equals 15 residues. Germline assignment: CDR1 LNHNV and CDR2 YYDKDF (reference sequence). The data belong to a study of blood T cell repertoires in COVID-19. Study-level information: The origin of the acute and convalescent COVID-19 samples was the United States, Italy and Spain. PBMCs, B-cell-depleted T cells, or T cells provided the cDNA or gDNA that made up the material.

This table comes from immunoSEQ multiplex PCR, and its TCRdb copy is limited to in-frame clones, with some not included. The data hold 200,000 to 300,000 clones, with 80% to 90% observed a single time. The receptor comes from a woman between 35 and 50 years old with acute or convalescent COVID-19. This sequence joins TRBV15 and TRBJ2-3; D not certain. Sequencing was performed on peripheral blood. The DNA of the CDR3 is TGTGCCACCAGCGAGGTTCGGAGCCTCACAGATACGCAGTATTTT. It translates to CATSEVRSLTDTQYF.